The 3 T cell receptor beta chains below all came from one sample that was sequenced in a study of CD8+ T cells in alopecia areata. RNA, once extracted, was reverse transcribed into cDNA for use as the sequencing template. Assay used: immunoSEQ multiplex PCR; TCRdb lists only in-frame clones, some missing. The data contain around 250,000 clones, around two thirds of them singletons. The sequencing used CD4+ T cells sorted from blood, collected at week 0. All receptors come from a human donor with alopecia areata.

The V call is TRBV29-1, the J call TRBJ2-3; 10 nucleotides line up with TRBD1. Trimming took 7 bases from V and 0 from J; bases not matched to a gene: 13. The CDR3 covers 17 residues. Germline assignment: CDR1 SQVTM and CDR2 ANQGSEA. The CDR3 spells CSARRDRGSLSTDTQYF. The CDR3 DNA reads TGCAGCGCTCGCCGGGACAGGGGCTCCTTGAGCACAGATACGCAGTATTTT.

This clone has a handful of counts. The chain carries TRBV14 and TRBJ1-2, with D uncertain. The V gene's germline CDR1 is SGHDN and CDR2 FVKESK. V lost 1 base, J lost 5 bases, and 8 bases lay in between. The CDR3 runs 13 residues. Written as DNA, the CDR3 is TGTGCCAGCAGCCAAGGACTGGGTTATGGCTACACCTTC. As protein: CASSQGLGYGYTF.

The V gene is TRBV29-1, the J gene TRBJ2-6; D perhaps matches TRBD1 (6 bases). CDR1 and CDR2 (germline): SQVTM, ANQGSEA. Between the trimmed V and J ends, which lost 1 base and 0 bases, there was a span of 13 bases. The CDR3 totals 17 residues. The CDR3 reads CSVEAGARSSGANVLTF. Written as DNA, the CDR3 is TGCAGCGTTGAAGCAGGGGCTAGAAGCTCTGGGGCCAACGTCCTGACTTTC. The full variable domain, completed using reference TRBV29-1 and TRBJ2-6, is SAVISQKPSRDICQRGTSLTIQCQVDSQVTMMFWYRQQPGQSLTLIATANQGSEATYESGFVIDKFPISRPNLTFSTLTVSNMSPEDSSIYLCSVEAGARSSGANVLTFGAGSRLTVL.